One sample yielded the 13 T cell receptor beta chains listed below, sequenced in a study of CD8 T cells in Susac syndrome. It was with random hexamers that 0.5 to 1 ug RNA was reverse transcribed. MiXCR was run by TCRdb on the immunoSEQ multiplex PCR reads, yielding one entry per CDR3 protein. Among more than 150,000 distinct CDR3 sequences listed, 90% to 95% were seen once. Material for sequencing was CD4+ T cells from PBMCs. These TCRs come from a human donor in good health.

The rearrangement joins TRBV28 to TRBJ2-7; D possibly corresponds to TRBD2 (6 bases). The germline CDR1 and CDR2 sequences are MDHEN and SYDVKM. Trimming removed 5 bases at V and 4 bases at J, with 12 bases between. This CDR3 contains 13 residues. CDR3 loop: CASSGKGRYEQYF. As DNA, the CDR3 is TGTGCCAGCAGTGGAAAGGGGAGGTACGAGCAGTACTTC.

The chain combines TRBV19 with TRBJ2-5; D is undetermined. V shed 5 bases and J shed 2 bases, with 9 bases lying between them. This CDR3 spans 13 amino acids. Germline-derived CDR1 and CDR2 are LNHDA and SQIVND (reference sequence). CDR3 sequence reads: CASSLQHQETQYF. CDR3 in DNA: TGTGCCAGTAGTCTGCAGCATCAAGAGACCCAGTACTTC.

The sample holds a few counts of this clonotype. The chain links TRBV7-2 to TRBJ2-7, with unresolved D. The germline V and J ends were trimmed by 0 bases and 7 bases, with 13 bases remaining between them. The CDR3 sequence is 14 residues long. Germline CDR1 reads SGHTA; CDR2 reads FQGNSA. The CDR3 DNA sequence: TGTGCCAGCAGCTTAGCGCCCCGGGCCGGTGAGCAGTACTTC. It yields the protein CASSLAPRAGEQYF.

This sequence joins TRBV5-1 and TRBJ2-5; 9 bases are shared with TRBD2. The V and J ends lost 4 bases and 6 bases, in that order; junction bases with no gene match: 19. The V gene's germline CDR1 is SGHRS and CDR2 YFSETQ. The CDR3 length is 18 residues. The CDR3 bases are TGCGCCAGCAGCGCGGCTATGAGGGTAGCGGGAGAAGATCAGACCCAGTACTTC. This encodes CASSAAMRVAGEDQTQYF.

The chain combines TRBV6-2 or TRBV6-3 with TRBJ2-5; 7 bases agree with TRBD1. V gave up 4 bases and J gave up 0 bases; unmatched junction bases: 2. The CDR3 covers 14 residues. Looked up from germline, CDR1 is MNHEY and CDR2 is SVGEGT. The CDR3 region is CASSWDSYQETQYF. The CDR3 coding sequence is TGTGCCAGCAGTTGGGACAGCTACCAAGAGACCCAGTACTTC.

The rearrangement joins TRBV20-1 to TRBJ1-2, with TRBD1 matching over 7 bases. Looked up from germline, CDR1 is DFQATT and CDR2 is SNEGSKA (reference sequence). CDR3 size: 14 residues. V lost 3 bases and J lost 3; bases outside the gene matches: 7. The CDR3 protein is CSASPGGMDYGYTF. CDR3 nucleotides: TGCAGTGCTAGCCCAGGGGGGATGGACTATGGCTACACCTTC.

This clonotype came up a few times. The gene calls are TRBV6-2 or TRBV6-3 and TRBJ1-4, with 10 nucleotides matching TRBD1. Losses at the gene ends were 1 base for V and 3 bases for J; bases not matched to a gene: 5. The germline V gene encodes CDR1 MNHEY and CDR2 SVGEGT. The CDR3 has 17 amino acids. DNA for the CDR3: TGTGCCAGCAGTTACTGGGACAGGGGATCTGCTAATGAAAAACTGTTTTTT. This codes for CASSYWDRGSANEKLFF.

The rearrangement links TRBV18 to TRBJ2-2; 7 positions agree with TRBD2. The CDR3 has 15 residues. Germline CDR1 KGHSH, CDR2 LQKENI. V lost 6 bases and J lost 3; bases outside the gene matches: 7. CDR3 nucleotides: TGTGCCAGCTCCCCAGGACTAGGCGACACCGGGGAGCTGTTTTTT. This sequence encodes CASSPGLGDTGELFF.

This clonotype was observed once. The J gene is TRBJ1-1, the V gene TRBV2; D is perhaps TRBD1 (5 bases). V lost 4 bases and J lost 3, with 12 bases in between. Germline CDR1 is SNHLY and CDR2 is FYNNEI. The CDR3 is 14 amino acids. CDR3 region: CASSATGSDTEAFF. The CDR3 region has the DNA TGTGCCAGCAGTGCTACAGGTTCGGACACTGAAGCTTTCTTT.

The V call is TRBV7-2, the J call TRBJ2-5, with TRBD2 matching over 9 bases. CDR3 length: 16 residues. The germline V gene has CDR1 SGHTA and CDR2 FQGNSA. V lost 1 base and J lost 3; bases outside the gene matches: 6. DNA of the CDR3: TGTGCCAGCAGCTTAGTTCGGTTAGCGGGGGAAGAGACCCAGTACTTC. As protein: CASSLVRLAGEETQYF.

The rearrangement uses TRBV20-1 and TRBJ1-2; TRBD1 might be the D (6 bases). The V end lost 7 bases, the J end lost 4 bases, and 19 bases lay between the germline ends. CDR1 is DFQATT, CDR2 SNEGSKA, per germline (reference sequence). The CDR3 is made up of 14 amino acids. This CDR3 is CSVRVETGFYGYTF. In DNA, the CDR3 is TGCAGTGTCAGAGTTGAGACAGGCTTCTATGGCTACACCTTC.

The chain couples TRBV29-1 to TRBJ2-5; 11 bases align to TRBD1. V trimming: 4 bases; J trimming: 6 bases; junction bases outside the gene matches: 13. The CDR3 totals 16 residues. Germline V CDR1 and CDR2: SQVTM, ANQGSEA. The CDR3, as DNA: TGCAGCGTTGGACGTTTTGGGACAGGGGGATTCAAGACCCAGTACTTC. It translates to CSVGRFGTGGFKTQYF.

The chain combines TRBV20-1 with TRBJ1-5; D gene unclear. Looked up from germline, CDR1 is DFQATT and CDR2 is SNEGSKA (reference sequence). The CDR3 contains 14 residues. V was shortened by 2 bases and J by 0 bases, with 8 bases between the two germline ends. The CDR3 DNA sequence: TGCAGTGCTAGATTGGTTTATAGCAATCAGCCCCAGCATTTT. Amino acid sequence: CSARLVYSNQPQHF.